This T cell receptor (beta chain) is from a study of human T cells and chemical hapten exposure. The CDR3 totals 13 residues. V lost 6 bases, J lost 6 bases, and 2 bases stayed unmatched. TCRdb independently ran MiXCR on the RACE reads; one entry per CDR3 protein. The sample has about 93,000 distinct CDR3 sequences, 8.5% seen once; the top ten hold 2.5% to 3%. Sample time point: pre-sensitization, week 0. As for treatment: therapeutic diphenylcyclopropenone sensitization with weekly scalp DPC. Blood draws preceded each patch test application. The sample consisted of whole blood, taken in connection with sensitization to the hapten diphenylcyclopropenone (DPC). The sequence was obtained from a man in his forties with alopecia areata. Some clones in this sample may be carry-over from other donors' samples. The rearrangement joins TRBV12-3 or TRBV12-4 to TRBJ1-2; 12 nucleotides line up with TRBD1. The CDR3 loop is CASRGQGANGYTF. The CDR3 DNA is TGTGCCAGCAGGGGACAGGGGGCTAATGGCTACACCTTC.